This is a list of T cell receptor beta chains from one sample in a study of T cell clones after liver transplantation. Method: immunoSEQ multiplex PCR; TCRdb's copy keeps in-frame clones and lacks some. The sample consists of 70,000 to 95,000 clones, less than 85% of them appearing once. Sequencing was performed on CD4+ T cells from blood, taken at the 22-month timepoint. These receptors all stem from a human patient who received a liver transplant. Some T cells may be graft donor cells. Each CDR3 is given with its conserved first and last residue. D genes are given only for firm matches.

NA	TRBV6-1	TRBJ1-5	CASDYGGGYQPQHF
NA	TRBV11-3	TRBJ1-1	CASSLNPNTEAFF
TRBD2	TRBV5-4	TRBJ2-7	CASSHISGSRNEQYF
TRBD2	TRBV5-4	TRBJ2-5	CASSNSGTRAQETQYF
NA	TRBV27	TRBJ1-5	CASSLSTYSNQPQHF
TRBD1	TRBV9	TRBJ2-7	CASSPLQGANEQYF
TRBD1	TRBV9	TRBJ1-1	CASTSGTEGNTEAFF
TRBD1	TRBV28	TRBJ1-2	CASNPGQGGPYGYTF
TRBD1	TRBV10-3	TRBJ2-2	CAMEDRGAGELFF
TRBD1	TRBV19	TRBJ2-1	CASRGTGESEQFF
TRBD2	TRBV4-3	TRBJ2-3	CASSQDGPGGADTQYF
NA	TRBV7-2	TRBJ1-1	CASSSTGLNTEAFF
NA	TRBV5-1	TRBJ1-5	CASSHDGIYQPQHF
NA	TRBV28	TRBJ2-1	CASSLAGSVGNEQFF
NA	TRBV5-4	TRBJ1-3	CASGTYSGNTIYF
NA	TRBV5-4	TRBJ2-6	CASTTRVSGANVLTF
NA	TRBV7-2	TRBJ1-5	CASSSGNEPQHF
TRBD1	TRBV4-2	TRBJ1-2	CASSQEVEGASGYTF
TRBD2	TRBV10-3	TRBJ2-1	CAIASAREGIEQFF
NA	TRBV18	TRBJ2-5	CASSRSGPKETQYF
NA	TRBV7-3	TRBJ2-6	CASSLTGANVLTF
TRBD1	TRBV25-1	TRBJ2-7	CATGLGQGTYEQYF
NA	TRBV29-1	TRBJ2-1	CSVLPGGKDNEQFF
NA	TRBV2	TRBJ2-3	CASPGEWGGTDTQYF
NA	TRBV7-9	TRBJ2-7	CASSSILGSYEQYF
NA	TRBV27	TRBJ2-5	CASSRMSEKTQYF
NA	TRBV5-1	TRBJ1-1	CASSLSPGAIGKNTEAFF
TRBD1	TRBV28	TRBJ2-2	CASSSGQGNTGELFF
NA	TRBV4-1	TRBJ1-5	CASSQDVGYQPQHF
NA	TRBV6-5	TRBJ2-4	CASGRVAKNIQYF
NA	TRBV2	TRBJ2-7	CASSEGAPPRIEYF
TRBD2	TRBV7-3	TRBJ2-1	CASSFVGEGGEQFF
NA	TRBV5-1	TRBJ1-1	CASSLAADMNTEAFF
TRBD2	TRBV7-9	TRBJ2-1	CASSLAGGHNEQFF
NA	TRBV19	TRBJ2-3	CASSIDKGRTTDTQYF
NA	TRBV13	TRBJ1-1	CASSRTVNTEAFF
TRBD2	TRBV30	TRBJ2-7	CASAASGRSYEQYF
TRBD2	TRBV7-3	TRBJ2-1	CASSLSRLATEQFF
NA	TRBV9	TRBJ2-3	CASSVEFGAPRDTQYF
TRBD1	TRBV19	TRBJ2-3	CASSSPGQGTDTQYF
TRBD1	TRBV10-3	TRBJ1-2	CAISVAGQDLANYGYTF
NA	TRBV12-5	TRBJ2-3	CASGLDRGKQYF
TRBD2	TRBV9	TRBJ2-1	CASSLEPGASGSIRNEQFF
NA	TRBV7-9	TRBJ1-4	CASSLYATNEKLFF
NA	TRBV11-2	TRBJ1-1	CASSLDPGRTEAFF
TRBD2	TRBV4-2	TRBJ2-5	CASSPLAEETQYF
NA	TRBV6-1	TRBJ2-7	CASSEPGRAPGYEQYF
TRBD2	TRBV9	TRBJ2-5	CASSESTSGGPGETQYF
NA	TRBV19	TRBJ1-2	CASVGIFNGYTF
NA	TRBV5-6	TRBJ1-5	CASSLGQGYSNQPQHF
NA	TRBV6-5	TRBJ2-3	CASSYGRVEDTQYF
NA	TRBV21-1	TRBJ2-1	CASYYSGREQFF
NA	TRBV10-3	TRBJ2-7	CAISLLSGPGYEQYF
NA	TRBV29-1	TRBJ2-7	CRQVWGWTYEQYF
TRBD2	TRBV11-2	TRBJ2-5	CASSSRLAGVVETQYF
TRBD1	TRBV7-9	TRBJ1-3	CASSSRDREYF
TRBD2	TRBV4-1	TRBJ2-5	CASSQGLAVEETQYF
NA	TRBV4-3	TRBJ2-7	CASSQEITRGYEQYF
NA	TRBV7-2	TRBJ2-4	CASSEGGQGTNIQYF